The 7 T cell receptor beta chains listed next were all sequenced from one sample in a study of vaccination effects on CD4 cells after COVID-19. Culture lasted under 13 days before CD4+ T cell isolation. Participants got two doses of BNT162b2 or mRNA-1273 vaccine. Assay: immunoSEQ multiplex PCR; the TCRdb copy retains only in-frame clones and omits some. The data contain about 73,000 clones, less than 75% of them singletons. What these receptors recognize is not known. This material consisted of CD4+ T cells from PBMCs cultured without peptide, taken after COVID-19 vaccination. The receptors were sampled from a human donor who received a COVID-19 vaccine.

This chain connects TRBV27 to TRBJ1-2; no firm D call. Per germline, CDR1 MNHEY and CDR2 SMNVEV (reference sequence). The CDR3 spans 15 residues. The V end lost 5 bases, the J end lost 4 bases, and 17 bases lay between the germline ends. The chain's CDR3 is CASSRRVADFYGYTF. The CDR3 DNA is TGTGCCAGCAGTAGACGGGTGGCAGACTTCTATGGCTACACCTTC.

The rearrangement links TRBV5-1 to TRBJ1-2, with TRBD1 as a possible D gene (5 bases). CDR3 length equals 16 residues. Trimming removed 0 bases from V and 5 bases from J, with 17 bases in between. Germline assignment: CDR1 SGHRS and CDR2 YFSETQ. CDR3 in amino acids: CASSLASGGAGYGYTF. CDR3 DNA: TGCGCCAGCAGCTTGGCCAGCGGAGGGGCAGGTTATGGCTACACCTTC.

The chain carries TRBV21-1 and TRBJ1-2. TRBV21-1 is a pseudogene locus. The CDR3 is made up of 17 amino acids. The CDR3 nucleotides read TGTGCCAGCAGCAGAAAAACCGGGGACGGGAAGAACTATGGCTACACCTTC. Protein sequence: CASSRKTGDGKNYGYTF.

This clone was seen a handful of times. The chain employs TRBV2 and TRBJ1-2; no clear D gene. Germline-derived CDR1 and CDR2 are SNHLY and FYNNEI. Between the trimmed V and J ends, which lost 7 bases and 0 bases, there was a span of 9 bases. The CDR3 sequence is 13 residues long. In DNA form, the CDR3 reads TGTGCCAGCAAGTGGAACACTAACTATGGCTACACCTTC. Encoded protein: CASKWNTNYGYTF.

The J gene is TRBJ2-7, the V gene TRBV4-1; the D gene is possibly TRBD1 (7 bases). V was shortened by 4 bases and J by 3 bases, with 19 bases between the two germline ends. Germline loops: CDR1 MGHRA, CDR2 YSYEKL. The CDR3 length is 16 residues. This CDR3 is CASSLSPAGQIYEQYV. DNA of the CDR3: TGCGCCAGCAGCCTTTCCCCGGCGGGACAGATCTACGAGCAGTACGTC.

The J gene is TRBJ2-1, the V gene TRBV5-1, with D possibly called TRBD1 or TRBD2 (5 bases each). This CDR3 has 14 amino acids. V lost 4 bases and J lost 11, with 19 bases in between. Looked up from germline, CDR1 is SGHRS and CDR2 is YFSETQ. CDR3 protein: CASSVMSTSGQQFF. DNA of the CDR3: TGCGCCAGCAGCGTCATGTCAACTTCGGGACAGCAGTTCTTC.

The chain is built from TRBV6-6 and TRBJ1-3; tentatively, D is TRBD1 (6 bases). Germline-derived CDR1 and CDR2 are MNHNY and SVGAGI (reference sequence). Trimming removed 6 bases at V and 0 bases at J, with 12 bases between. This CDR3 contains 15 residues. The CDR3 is CASSPRGNSGNTIYF. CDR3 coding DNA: TGTGCCAGCAGCCCCAGGGGAAACTCTGGAAACACCATATATTTT.